These 14 T cell receptor beta chains originate from one sample sequenced in a study of post-analysis software for immune sequencing data (dated by TCRdb to the mid-2010s). The investigation overall reported the following: Patients showed significantly higher frequencies than controls for about 5 TRBV segments, among them TRBV5-6, TRBV5-1 and TRBV20-1.

The library was produced with PCR. Sequencing was carried out with an Illumina HiSeq 2500. Unique molecular identifiers were incorporated into TCR beta cDNA libraries to reduce PCR and sequencing biases. TCRdb redid the processing of the public reads, applying fastp at Q25 and MiXCR, and retained in-frame beta chains. Each entry merges the rows of one CDR3 protein and shows their most common DNA and genes. Recorded for this sample are hundreds of thousands of distinct CDR3 sequences; 36% of them occurred a single time. The biggest ten clones account for around 5.2% of the sample. No antigens are known for them. The sequencing sample was made of blood. These receptors were collected from a girl aged 10 to 17 with multiple sclerosis.

This clonotype was counted a few times. A much more abundant neighbour one base away suggests this may be a read error. The chain uses TRBV29-1 and TRBJ2-7; no reliable D call. Germline V lookup: CDR1 SQVTM, CDR2 ANQGSEA. This CDR3 spans 10 amino acids. The V and J ends lost 7 bases and 7 bases respectively, with 11 bases between them. The CDR3 DNA reads TGCAGCGGCCTGCAGTCTGAGCAGTACTTC. It codes for CSGLQSEQYF.

The chain employs TRBV12-3 or TRBV12-4 and TRBJ2-3; 14 bases are a match to TRBD2. V gave up 6 bases and J gave up 4 bases; unmatched junction bases: 12. The CDR3 runs to 18 residues. The DNA of the CDR3 is TGTGCCAGCAGCCAGGGACTAGCGGGAGCGGGAAGCGCAGATACGCAGTATTTT. Amino acids: CASSQGLAGAGSADTQYF.

The rearrangement uses TRBV27 and TRBJ1-2; possibly TRBD1 for D (5 bases). The CDR3 has 16 amino acids. Per germline, CDR1 MNHEY and CDR2 SMNVEV (reference sequence). V lost 4 bases and J lost 3, with 18 bases in between. This CDR3 reads CASSSLTRRGDYGYTF. DNA of the CDR3: TGTGCCAGCAGTTCACTAACCAGGAGGGGTGACTATGGCTACACCTTC.

This clonotype was seen repeatedly, ten times or more. V is TRBV27 and J is TRBJ1-2; 8 bases map to TRBD1. V dropped 2 bases and J dropped 7; count of bases not matched to a gene: 9. The CDR3 runs 15 residues. CDR1 MNHEY and CDR2 SMNVEV come from the germline V gene (reference sequence). The CDR3 DNA is TGTGCCAGCAGTTTAGGTGGCGACAGGGGCTCTGGCTACACCTTC. Translating it yields CASSLGGDRGSGYTF.

V gene TRBV28 combines with J gene TRBJ2-3; 10 bases are shared with TRBD2. CDR3 size: 17 residues. Germline V CDR1 and CDR2: MDHEN, SYDVKM. After removal of 5 bases from V and 1 base from J, the junction contained 9 bases not matched to a gene. This CDR3 is CASSTRSGRAGTDTQYF. CDR3 sequence (DNA): TGTGCCAGCAGTACCCGAAGCGGGAGGGCCGGCACAGATACGCAGTATTTT.

Turning to this clonotype: A much larger clone differs by one base, so this may be a read error. This sequence joins TRBV20-1 and TRBJ2-5, with D uncertain. V lost 1 base to trimming and J lost 0 bases, with 12 bases between them. The CDR3 extends over 15 amino acids. Germline assignment: CDR1 DFQATT and CDR2 SNEGSKA (reference sequence). The CDR3 loop reads CSARGSPKDQETQYF. CDR3 DNA sequence: TGCAGTGCTAGAGGCTCCCCCAAAGACCAAGAGACCCAGTACTTC.

The V and J genes are TRBV7-2 and TRBJ2-7; D gene ambiguous. This CDR3 has 12 residues. V was clipped by 3 bases and J by 4 bases, with 7 bases between them. Germline loops: CDR1 SGHTA, CDR2 FQGNSA. The DNA for the CDR3 is TGTGCCAGCAGCTTGAATTCGTACGAGCAGTACTTC. Its protein is CASSLNSYEQYF.

This clonotype has at least ten counts. The chain couples TRBV6-2 or TRBV6-3 to TRBJ2-6; maybe TRBD1 (5 bases). This CDR3 is built from 15 residues. V shed 7 bases and J shed 0 bases, with 10 bases lying between them. Germline CDR1 reads MNHEY; CDR2 reads SVGEGT. CDR3 loop: CASTGDSSGANVLTF. CDR3 nucleotides: TGTGCCAGCACCGGTGACAGCTCTGGGGCCAACGTCCTGACTTTC.

The chain recombines TRBV20-1 with TRBJ2-1, with D unclear. Germline CDR1 is DFQATT and CDR2 is SNEGSKA (reference sequence). Trimming left V 5 bases short and J 7 bases short, with 3 bases between. The CDR3 is made up of 9 amino acids. Here the CDR3 DNA reads TGCAGTGCTGGTAATGAGCAGTTCTTC. Its translation: CSAGNEQFF.

In its sample, this clonotype was seen many times. CDR3 protein: CASSNSGKAYNEQFF. CDR3 sequence (DNA): TGTGCCAGCAGCAATAGCGGCAAGGCATACAATGAGCAGTTCTTC. The chain uses TRBV27 and TRBJ2-1, with a tentative D call TRBD2 (6 bases). Trimming cost V 6 bases and J 4 bases, with 16 bases left between them. CDR3 length: 15 residues. Germline values: CDR1 MNHEY, CDR2 SMNVEV (reference sequence).

This clonotype showed up many times. The J gene is TRBJ1-4, the V gene TRBV2; 9 positions agree with TRBD1. The CDR3 totals 13 residues. J gave up 11 bases and V 0 bases, and 1 base lay outside the gene matches. Per the germline V gene, CDR1 is SNHLY and CDR2 is FYNNEI. CDR3 residues: CASSEAGTGKLFF. CDR3 nucleotide sequence: TGTGCCAGCAGTGAAGCGGGGACAGGGAAACTGTTTTTT.

There are many counts of this clonotype. J is TRBJ2-7 and V is TRBV5-5; D might be TRBD1 (5 bases). Trimming stripped 0 bases from V and 2 bases from J, with 12 bases between. The CDR3 has 15 amino acids. CDR1 and CDR2 from the germline V gene are SGHKS and YYEKEE (reference sequence). For the CDR3, the DNA is TGTGCCAGCAGCTTGGATTGGGGCAGTCCCTACGAGCAGTACTTC. This translates into CASSLDWGSPYEQYF.

This clonotype was observed many times. V and J are TRBV12-3 or TRBV12-4 and TRBJ1-6; D gene ambiguous. The CDR3 is made up of 12 amino acids. The V and J ends lost 4 bases and 11 bases respectively, with 9 bases between them. The DNA for the CDR3 is TGTGCCAGCAGTTCGACGGGTACACCCCTCCACTTT. Protein sequence: CASSSTGTPLHF.

This clonotype was counted between two and nine times. The J gene is TRBJ1-1, the V gene TRBV5-1; D is possibly TRBD1 (5 bases). CDR1 and CDR2 (germline): SGHRS, YFSETQ. The germline V and J ends were trimmed by 4 bases and 2 bases, with 12 bases remaining between them. The length of the CDR3 is 14 residues. For the CDR3, the DNA is TGCGCCAGCAGCCCTAGACAGACCAACACTGAAGCTTTCTTT. This codes for CASSPRQTNTEAFF.